The 20 T cell receptor beta chains in this list originate from one sample, sequenced in a study of human T cells and chemical hapten exposure. TCRdb re-derived calls from the RACE reads in MiXCR, one entry per CDR3 protein. The sample shows around 130,000 distinct CDR3 sequences, 10% to 12% of them seen only once. Time point specified: patch test 3, about 24 weeks after DPC sensitization. As to treatment: therapeutic diphenylcyclopropenone sensitization with weekly scalp DPC. This sample comprised whole blood, obtained in connection with sensitization to the hapten diphenylcyclopropenone (DPC). These receptors originate from a woman aged 45-59 years with alopecia areata. Some clones in this sample may be carry-over from other donors' samples.

The rearrangement uses TRBV7-9 and TRBJ1-1; 10 nucleotides agree with TRBD1. This CDR3 spans 14 amino acids. Germline assignment: CDR1 SEHNR and CDR2 FQNEAQ (reference sequence). J gave up 4 bases and V 6 bases, and 5 bases lay outside the gene matches. CDR3 nucleotides: TGTGCCAGCAGACGGGGACAGGGGACCACTGAAGCTTTCTTT. It codes for CASRRGQGTTEAFF. Full variable domain (outside the CDR3, taken from reference TRBV7-9 and TRBJ1-1): DTGVSQNPRHKITKRGQNVTFRCDPISEHNRLYWYRQTLGQGPEFLTYFQNEAQLEKSRLLSDRFSAERPKGSFSTLEIQRTEQGDSAMYLCASRRGQGTTEAFFGQGTRLTVV.

V usage is TRBV6-5 and J usage is TRBJ1-1; D is unresolved. V dropped 4 bases and J dropped 0 bases, with 6 bases sitting between them. The CDR3 is 13 amino acids. Germline loops: CDR1 MNHEY, CDR2 SVGAGI. The DNA of the CDR3 is TGTGCCAGCAGTTCTTGGATGAACACTGAAGCTTTCTTT. Its protein is CASSSWMNTEAFF.

This clonotype has ten or more counts. The J gene is TRBJ2-7, the V gene TRBV20-1; D is unresolved. The germline CDR1 and CDR2 sequences are DFQATT and SNEGSKA (reference sequence). The length of the CDR3 is 15 residues. The V gene lost 3 bases and the J gene lost 0 bases, with 15 bases spanning the gap. The CDR3 sequence is CSARATQLASYEQYF. CDR3 DNA: TGCAGTGCTAGGGCAACTCAGCTGGCCTCCTACGAGCAGTACTTC.

There are a few counts of this clonotype. The chain links TRBV29-1 to TRBJ2-5; perhaps TRBD2 as D (6 bases). This CDR3 comprises 14 residues. Germline assignment: CDR1 SQVTM and CDR2 ANQGSEA. V was clipped by 2 bases and J by 4 bases, with 14 bases between them. DNA of the CDR3: TGCAGCGTTGAACGTTCTGGAGGGACAGAGACCCAGTACTTC. Its translation is CSVERSGGTETQYF.

The chain couples TRBV6-5 to TRBJ1-1; D is uncertain. V was shortened by 0 bases and J by 0 bases, with 8 bases between the two germline ends. Germline V gene data show CDR1 as MNHEY and CDR2 as SVGAGI. The CDR3 runs to 15 residues. CDR3 residues: CASSYSGWLNTEAFF. As DNA, the CDR3 is TGTGCCAGCAGTTACTCAGGCTGGTTGAACACTGAAGCTTTCTTT.

The V call is TRBV5-6, the J call TRBJ2-3, with 9 bases lining up with TRBD2. Trimming took 4 bases from V and 3 from J; bases not matched to a gene: 9. Germline V lookup: CDR1 SGHDT, CDR2 YYEEEE. This CDR3 is built from 16 residues. The CDR3 bases are TGTGCCAGCAGCAAGCTCCAGCGGGAGGTGACAGATACGCAGTATTTT. It is translated as CASSKLQREVTDTQYF. Using reference TRBV5-6 and TRBJ2-3 for the parts outside the CDR3, the full variable domain is DAGVTQSPTHLIKTRGQQVTLRCSPKSGHDTVSWYQQALGQGPQFIFQYYEEEERQRGNFPDRFSGHQFPNYSSELNVNALLLGDSALYLCASSKLQREVTDTQYFGPGTRLTVL.

The gene calls are TRBV7-6 and TRBJ1-6, with D uncertain. The V gene lost 1 base and the J gene lost 7 bases, with 8 bases spanning the gap. This CDR3 contains 14 residues. Germline-derived CDR1 and CDR2 are SGHVS and FNYEAQ. This chain's CDR3 is CASSLEVINSPLHF. CDR3 DNA sequence: TGTGCCAGCAGCTTAGAAGTGATAAATTCACCCCTCCACTTT.

This clonotype was seen a few times. This sequence joins TRBV30 and TRBJ2-3; D ambiguous. This CDR3 spans 12 amino acids. Germline-derived CDR1 and CDR2 are GTSNPN and SVGIG (reference sequence). V lost 5 bases and J lost 7, with 13 bases in between. The CDR3 bases are TGTGCCTGGTCGATCTGGGGAAATACGCAGTATTTT. Amino acid sequence: CAWSIWGNTQYF.

This clonotype has more than one count but fewer than ten. This sequence joins TRBV6-2 or TRBV6-3 and TRBJ1-5, with no clear D. Per the germline V gene, CDR1 is MNHEY and CDR2 is SVGEGT. V lost 0 bases, J lost 4 bases, and 10 bases lay in between. This CDR3 comprises 15 residues. In DNA, the CDR3 is TGTGCCAGCAGTTACTCGACGGTCAATAATCAGCCCCAGCATTTT. Its translation: CASSYSTVNNQPQHF.

CDR3 DNA sequence: TGTGCCAGCAGCCACCCTATGGGGGGCTTCACAGATACGCAGTATTTT. Amino acids: CASSHPMGGFTDTQYF. The genes are TRBV9 and TRBJ2-3; D may be TRBD1 or TRBD2 (6 bases each). Trimming took off 4 bases at V and 2 bases at J, with 17 bases between the two ends. This CDR3 spans 16 amino acids. CDR1 and CDR2 from the germline V gene are SGDLS and YYNGEE.

The chain couples TRBV12-3 or TRBV12-4 to TRBJ2-3; TRBD2 aligns across 13 bases. The junction had 6 bases not matched to a gene; V was cut back by 6 bases and J by 3 bases. The CDR3 totals 16 residues. CDR3 in DNA: TGTGCCAGCAGACTAGCGGGGGGGCTCTCGACAGATACGCAGTATTTT. As protein: CASRLAGGLSTDTQYF.

The genes are TRBV7-2 and TRBJ1-5, with no clear D. The germline V gene encodes CDR1 SGHTA and CDR2 FQGNSA. V shed 5 bases and J shed 6 bases, with 11 bases lying between them. CDR3 length: 13 residues. The CDR3 here is CASSHTGPQPQHF. CDR3 nucleotide sequence: TGTGCCAGCAGCCACACGGGTCCTCAGCCCCAGCATTTT.

The chain links TRBV20-1 to TRBJ1-4; tentative D call: TRBD1 (5 bases). Germline loops: CDR1 DFQATT, CDR2 SNEGSKA (reference sequence). Trimming removed 6 bases at V and 5 bases at J, with 16 bases between. The CDR3 totals 14 residues. CDR3: CSALEGLGNEKLFF. CDR3 nucleotide sequence: TGCAGTGCCCTGGAGGGACTGGGAAATGAAAAACTGTTTTTT.

This chain uses TRBV28 with TRBJ2-7; the match to TRBD1 covers 9 bases. This CDR3 is built from 14 residues. The germline V gene has CDR1 MDHEN and CDR2 SYDVKM. After removal of 0 bases from V and 6 bases from J, the junction contained 3 bases not matched to a gene. CDR3: CASSLWGTGSEQYF. CDR3 DNA sequence: TGTGCCAGCAGTTTATGGGGGACAGGGTCCGAGCAGTACTTC.

This chain links TRBV7-2 with TRBJ1-6; unclear D gene. V was cut by 6 bases and J by 4 bases, with 7 bases left in between. The CDR3 is 13 amino acids. Germline V gene sequence: CDR1 SGHTA, CDR2 FQGNSA. In nucleotides, the CDR3 is TGTGCCAGCAGAGAGGTTTATAATTCACCCCTCCACTTT. Translating gives CASREVYNSPLHF. Full variable domain (rest looked up from reference TRBV7-2 and TRBJ1-6): GAGVSQSPSNKVTEKGKDVELRCDPISGHTALYWYRQSLGQGLEFLIYFQGNSAPDKSGLPSDRFSAERTGGSVSTLTIQRTQQEDSAVYLCASREVYNSPLHFGNGTRLTVT.

V usage is TRBV6-2 or TRBV6-3 and J usage is TRBJ1-1; D not resolved. Germline V gene sequence: CDR1 MNHEY, CDR2 SVGEGT. The CDR3 is 12 residues long. DNA of the CDR3: TGTGCTTGTAACGGAGGTGTCACTGAAGCTTTCTTT. As protein: CACNGGVTEAFF.

V and J are TRBV9 and TRBJ1-2, with D uncertain. V lost 0 bases to trimming and J lost 1 base, with 4 bases between them. The CDR3 runs 13 residues. Germline values: CDR1 SGDLS, CDR2 YYNGEE. CDR3 sequence: CASSVGVNYGYTF. CDR3 DNA sequence: TGTGCCAGCAGCGTAGGGGTTAACTATGGCTACACCTTC.

This clonotype was picked up many times. V is TRBV27 and J is TRBJ2-1, with a weak D call TRBD2 (5 bases). This CDR3 contains 15 residues. V lost 3 bases and J 0 bases, leaving 9 bases between the germline ends. In germline, CDR1 is MNHEY, CDR2 SMNVEV (reference sequence). The CDR3 sequence is CASSFAGSSYNEQFF. The CDR3, as DNA: TGTGCCAGCAGTTTTGCGGGTAGCTCCTACAATGAGCAGTTCTTC.

This clonotype was found many times. This chain joins TRBV13 and TRBJ1-1; 9 bases agree with TRBD1. CDR1 PRHDT and CDR2 FYEKMQ come from the germline V gene (reference sequence). V lost 5 bases and J lost 0; bases outside the gene matches: 7. The CDR3 has 16 amino acids. CDR3 region: CASSPNRGQMNTEAFF. In nucleotides, the CDR3 is TGTGCCAGCAGCCCGAACAGGGGGCAGATGAACACTGAAGCTTTCTTT.

This clonotype was recorded a few times. The rearrangement uses TRBV20-1 and TRBJ2-3, with 7 positions matching TRBD2. V shed 0 bases and J 4 bases; nucleotides not matched to a gene: 4. The CDR3 sequence is 14 residues long. The germline V gene encodes CDR1 DFQATT and CDR2 SNEGSKA (reference sequence). CDR3 sequence (DNA): TGCAGTGCTAGAGATGGGGAGGGAGCAGATACGCAGTATTTT. Protein: CSARDGEGADTQYF.